These 14 T cell receptor beta chains came from one sample sequenced in a study of blood T cell repertoires in COVID-19. Libraries were prepared by immunoSEQ multiplex PCR; TCRdb keeps only in-frame clonotypes and omits some of them. Among about 270,000 clones, more than 70% were seen once, and the ten largest hold under 3.5%. Sequencing input: peripheral blood. These receptors were taken from a woman aged 18-30 years with acute or convalescent COVID-19.

V usage is TRBV28 and J usage is TRBJ2-5; D uncertain. The CDR3 consists of 15 residues. Deletions cut 3 bases from V and 2 bases from J, with 13 bases between. The V gene's germline CDR1 is MDHEN and CDR2 SYDVKM. CDR3 protein: CASSFLAERQETQYF. The CDR3 DNA sequence: TGTGCCAGCAGTTTTCTTGCTGAGCGACAAGAGACCCAGTACTTC.

V is TRBV29-1 and J is TRBJ2-7, with 7 bases lining up with TRBD2. The CDR3 loop spans 11 amino acids. Trimming took 7 bases from V and 4 from J; bases not matched to a gene: 4. Germline-derived CDR1 and CDR2 are SQVTM and ANQGSEA. The CDR3 coding sequence is TGCAGCGCCCTTAGCGGGTACGAGCAGTACTTC. It codes for CSALSGYEQYF.

V usage is TRBV19 and J usage is TRBJ2-7; the D is unclear. The CDR3 length is 14 residues. Germline values: CDR1 LNHDA, CDR2 SQIVND (reference sequence). V was trimmed by 5 bases and J by 1 base, leaving 12 bases between them. CDR3 DNA sequence: TGTGCCAGTAGTTTAGGCGGCGTATCCTACGAGCAGTACTTC. Amino acids: CASSLGGVSYEQYF.

V gene TRBV9 combines with J gene TRBJ1-1, with a weak D call TRBD1 (6 bases). The CDR3 loop spans 18 amino acids. Trimming shortened V by 0 bases and J by 7 bases, and 25 bases separated the two germline ends. Germline V gives CDR1 SGDLS, CDR2 YYNGEE. The CDR3 protein is CASSVGASGGAGGNEAFF. The CDR3 DNA reads TGTGCCAGCAGCGTAGGGGCATCTGGGGGTGCGGGGGGCAATGAAGCTTTCTTT.

This clone was observed a few times. This chain uses TRBV4-3 with TRBJ2-1; TRBD2 agrees at 7 bases. Germline CDR1 is LGHNA and CDR2 is YSLEER. The CDR3 extends over 14 amino acids. V trimming: 5 bases; J trimming: 2 bases; junction bases outside the gene matches: 3. The DNA for the CDR3 is TGCGCCAGCAGCGCTGGGACTACCTACAATGAGCAGTTCTTC. Translation gives CASSAGTTYNEQFF.

The chain combines TRBV18 with TRBJ2-3, with no clear D. CDR1 KGHSH and CDR2 LQKENI come from the germline V gene. The ends were cut back, 1 base at V and 2 bases at J, with 10 bases in the middle. CDR3 size: 15 residues. The chain's CDR3 is CASSPRQSATDTQYF. CDR3 nucleotides: TGTGCCAGCTCACCACGTCAGAGCGCCACAGATACGCAGTATTTT. Full variable domain (missing parts from reference TRBV18 and TRBJ2-3): NAGVMQNPRHLVRRRGQEARLRCSPMKGHSHVYWYRQLPEEGLKFMVYLQKENIIDESGMPKERFSAEFPKEGPSILRIQQVVRGDSAAYFCASSPRQSATDTQYFGPGTRLTVL.

The CDR3 DNA reads as TGCGCCAGCAGCCAAGCCCCATCCGATACGCAGTATTTT. Translation: CASSQAPSDTQYF. The V and J genes are TRBV4-3 and TRBJ2-3; D is undetermined. Trimming pared 1 base from V and 6 bases from J, leaving 8 bases between. Germline V gives CDR1 LGHNA, CDR2 YSLEER. CDR3 size: 13 residues.

The chain joins TRBV28 to TRBJ2-7; 8 positions match TRBD2. The V and J ends lost 8 bases and 5 bases, in that order; junction bases with no gene match: 8. The CDR3 covers 13 residues. The germline V gene has CDR1 MDHEN and CDR2 SYDVKM. In nucleotides, the CDR3 is TGTGCCAGCCGGGGGGGAGGGCCGAACGAGCAGTACTTC. This codes for CASRGGGPNEQYF.

The rearrangement links TRBV7-2 to TRBJ1-3; no firm D call. Germline lookup yields CDR1 SGHTA and CDR2 FQGNSA. V lost 1 base, J lost 0 bases, and 7 bases lay in between. The CDR3 totals 15 residues. This CDR3 reads CASSLGSASGNTIYF. Written as DNA, the CDR3 is TGTGCCAGCAGCTTAGGCAGCGCCTCTGGAAACACCATATATTTT.

The rearrangement joins TRBV2 to TRBJ1-4; the match to TRBD1 covers 7 bases. The germline V gene has CDR1 SNHLY and CDR2 FYNNEI. J lost 7 bases, V lost 11 bases, and 7 bases had no gene match. The CDR3 consists of 12 residues. CDR3 loop: CAAGRQGEKLFF. CDR3 coding DNA: TGTGCCGCTGGGAGACAGGGTGAAAAACTGTTTTTT.

The genes are TRBV29-1 and TRBJ2-1; 8 nucleotides match TRBD2. Germline lookup yields CDR1 SQVTM and CDR2 ANQGSEA. This CDR3 has 18 amino acids. V was pared by 2 bases and J by 7 bases, with 19 bases of the junction left unmatched. CDR3 nucleotides: TGCAGCGTTGAATCCCAGCCGGGGGGGCATGCTTCGAGAAATGAGCAGTTCTTC. The encoded protein is CSVESQPGGHASRNEQFF.

The rearrangement links TRBV7-8 to TRBJ2-7, with a possible D match to TRBD1 (6 bases). Germline V CDR1 and CDR2: SGHVS, FQNEAQ. The CDR3 totals 14 residues. Trimming stripped 3 bases from V and 2 bases from J, with 11 bases between. The DNA for the CDR3 is TGTGCCAGCAGCTTTCCTGGACAGCCCTACGAGCAGTACTTC. It is translated as CASSFPGQPYEQYF.

V gene TRBV5-1 combines with J gene TRBJ2-7; 7 positions agree with TRBD1. Germline trimming cut 4 bases from V and 2 bases from J; bases unmatched to any gene: 12. Germline-derived CDR1 and CDR2 are SGHRS and YFSETQ. This CDR3 is built from 16 residues. The CDR3 DNA sequence: TGCGCCAGCAGCCCCGGGATGGACAGGATGGCCTACGAGCAGTACTTC. Translating it yields CASSPGMDRMAYEQYF.

This clone was detected only a few times. This chain joins TRBV28 and TRBJ2-7; 8 nucleotides match TRBD2. The junction had 11 bases not matched to a gene; V was cut back by 6 bases and J by 7 bases. The CDR3 has 14 residues. Looked up from germline, CDR1 is MDHEN and CDR2 is SYDVKM. Here the CDR3 reads CASSPIGTSREQYF. The CDR3 region has the DNA TGTGCCAGCAGCCCAATAGGGACTAGTAGGGAGCAGTACTTC.